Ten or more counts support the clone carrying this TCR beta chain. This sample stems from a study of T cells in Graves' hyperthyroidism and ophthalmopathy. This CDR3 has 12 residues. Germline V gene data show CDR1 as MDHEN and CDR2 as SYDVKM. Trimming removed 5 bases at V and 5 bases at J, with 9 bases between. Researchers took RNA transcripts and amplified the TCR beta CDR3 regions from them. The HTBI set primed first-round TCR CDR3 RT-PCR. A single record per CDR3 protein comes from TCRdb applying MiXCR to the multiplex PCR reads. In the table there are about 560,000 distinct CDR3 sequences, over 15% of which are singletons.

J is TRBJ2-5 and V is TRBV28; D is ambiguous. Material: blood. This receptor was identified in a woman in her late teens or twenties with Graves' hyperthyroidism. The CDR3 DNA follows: TGTGCCAGCAGTCCCCTCATCGAGACCCAGTACTTC. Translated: CASSPLIETQYF. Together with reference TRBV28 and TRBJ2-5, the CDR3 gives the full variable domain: DVKVTQSSRYLVKRTGEKVFLECVQDMDHENMFWYRQDPGLGLRLIYFSYDVKMKEKGDIPEGYSVSREKKERFSLILESASTNQTSMYLCASSPLIETQYFGPGTRLLVL.